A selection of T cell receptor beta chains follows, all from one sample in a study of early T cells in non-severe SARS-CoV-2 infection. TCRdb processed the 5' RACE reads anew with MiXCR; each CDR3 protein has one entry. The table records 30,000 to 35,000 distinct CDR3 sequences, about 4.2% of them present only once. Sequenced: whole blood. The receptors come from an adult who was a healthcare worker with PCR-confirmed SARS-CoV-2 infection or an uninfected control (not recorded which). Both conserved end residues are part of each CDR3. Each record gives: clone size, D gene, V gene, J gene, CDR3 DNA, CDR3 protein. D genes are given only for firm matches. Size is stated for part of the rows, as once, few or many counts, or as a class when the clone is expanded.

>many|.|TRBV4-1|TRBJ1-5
TGCGCCAGCAGCCAAGCCGAGGTATTGTCGAGCAATCAGCCCCAGCATTTT
CASSQAEVLSSNQPQHF
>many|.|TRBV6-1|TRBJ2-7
TGTGCCAGCAGTGATGGTTCCTATAGCTCCTACGAGCAGTACTTC
CASSDGSYSSYEQYF
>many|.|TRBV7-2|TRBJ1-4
TGTGCCAGCAGCTTAGCGCAGGGACGGAATGAAAAACTGTTTTTT
CASSLAQGRNEKLFF
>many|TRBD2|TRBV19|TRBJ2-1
TGTGCCAGTAGTCCCCAGGGGACTAGCGGACCATACAATGAGCAGTTCTTC
CASSPQGTSGPYNEQFF
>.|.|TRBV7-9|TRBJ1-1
TGTGCCAGCAGCTCCGGACAGAAGCGGAACACTGAAGCTTTCTTT
CASSSGQKRNTEAFF
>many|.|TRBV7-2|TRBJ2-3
TGTGCCAGCAGCCAACAGGTTTCTAGCACAGATACGCAGTATTTT
CASSQQVSSTDTQYF
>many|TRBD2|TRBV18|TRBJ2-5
TGTGCCAGCTCACCGGGACTAGAGCTCCAAGAGACCCAGTACTTC
CASSPGLELQETQYF
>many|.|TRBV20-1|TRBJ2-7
TGCAGTAATTCCGGGCAGGCCAAGGGTTCTGACGAGCAGTACTTC
CSNSGQAKGSDEQYF
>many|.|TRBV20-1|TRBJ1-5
TGCAGTGCTAGTACGACAGATAGCAATCAGCCCCAGCATTTT
CSASTTDSNQPQHF
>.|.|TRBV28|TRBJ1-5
TGTGCCAGCAGCCTGAGGGGTCAGCCCCAGCATTTT
CASSLRGQPQHF
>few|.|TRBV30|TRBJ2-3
TGTGCCTGGAGCACGACACGCACAGATACGCAGTATTTT
CAWSTTRTDTQYF
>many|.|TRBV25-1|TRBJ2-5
TGTGCCAGCAGCCTTACAGGGCTGGAGACCCAGTACTTC
CASSLTGLETQYF
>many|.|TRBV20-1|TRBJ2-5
TGCAGTGCTAGAGAAACGGGGATGGAGACCCAGTACTTC
CSARETGMETQYF
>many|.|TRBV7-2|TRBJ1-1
TGTGCCAGCAGCTTATGGAGATATGAGGCTTTCTTT
CASSLWRYEAFF
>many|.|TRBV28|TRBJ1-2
TGTGCCAGCAGGGAAGGTAGAGGCTACACCTTC
CASREGRGYTF
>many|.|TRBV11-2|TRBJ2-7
TGTGCCAGCAGCTTAGCTCGTCGGGCAGAAGCCCACGAGCAGTACTTC
CASSLARRAEAHEQYF
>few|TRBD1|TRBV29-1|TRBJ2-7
TGCAGCGTCACCGGCAGGGGGACATCCTACGAGCAGTACTTC
CSVTGRGTSYEQYF
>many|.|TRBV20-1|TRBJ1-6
TGCAGTGCCACCCAGGGGAATTCACCCCTCCACTTT
CSATQGNSPLHF
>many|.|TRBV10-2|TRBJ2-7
TGCGCCAGCAGTGCCCCAGAACAGGTGACCTACGAGCAGTACTTC
CASSAPEQVTYEQYF
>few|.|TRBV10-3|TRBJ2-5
TGTGCCATCAGTGAGGCCTGGACTTCCCAAGAGACCCAGTACTTC
CAISEAWTSQETQYF
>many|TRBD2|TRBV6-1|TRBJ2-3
TGTGCCAGCAGTGAAGGGTCGGGGGGGCAGGATACGCAGTATTTT
CASSEGSGGQDTQYF
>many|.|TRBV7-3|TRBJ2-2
TGTGCCAGCAGCTTAAGGCCCGGGGAGCTGTTTTTT
CASSLRPGELFF
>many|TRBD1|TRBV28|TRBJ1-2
TGTGCCAGTGGGACAGTCTATGGCTACACCTTC
CASGTVYGYTF
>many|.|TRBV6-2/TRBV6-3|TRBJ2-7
TGTGCCAGCAGTTACCCAGCACCCGAGCAGTACTTC
CASSYPAPEQYF
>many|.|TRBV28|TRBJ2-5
TGTGCCTCGCAACAGGGGGGGCGAGAGACCCAGTACTTC
CASQQGGRETQYF
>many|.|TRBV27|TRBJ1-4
TGTGCCAATAACTCGATAGGACTGACTAATGAAAAACTGTTTTTT
CANNSIGLTNEKLFF